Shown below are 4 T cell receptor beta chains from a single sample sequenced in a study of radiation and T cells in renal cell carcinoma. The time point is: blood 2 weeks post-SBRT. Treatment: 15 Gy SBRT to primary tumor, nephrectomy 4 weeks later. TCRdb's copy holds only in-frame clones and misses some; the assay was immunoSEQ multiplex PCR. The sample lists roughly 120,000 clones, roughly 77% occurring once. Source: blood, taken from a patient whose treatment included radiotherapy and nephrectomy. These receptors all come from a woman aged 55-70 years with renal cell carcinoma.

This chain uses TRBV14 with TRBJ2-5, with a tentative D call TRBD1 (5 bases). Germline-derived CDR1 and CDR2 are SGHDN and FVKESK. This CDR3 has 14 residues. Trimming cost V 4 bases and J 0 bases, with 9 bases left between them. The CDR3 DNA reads TGTGCCAGCAGCCGACAGATACACCAAGAGACCCAGTACTTC. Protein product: CASSRQIHQETQYF. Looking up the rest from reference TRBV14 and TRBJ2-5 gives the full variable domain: EAGVTQFPSHSVIEKGQTVTLRCDPISGHDNLYWYRRVMGKEIKFLLHFVKESKQDESGMPNNRFLAERTGGTYSTLKVQPAELEDSGVYFCASSRQIHQETQYFGPGTRLLVL.

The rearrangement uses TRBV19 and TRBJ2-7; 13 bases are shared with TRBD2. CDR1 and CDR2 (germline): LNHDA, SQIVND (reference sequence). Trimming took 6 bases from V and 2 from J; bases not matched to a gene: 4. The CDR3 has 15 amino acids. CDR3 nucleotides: TGTGCCAGTAGGCAACTAGCGGGAGGGCCCTACGAGCAGTACTTC. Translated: CASRQLAGGPYEQYF.

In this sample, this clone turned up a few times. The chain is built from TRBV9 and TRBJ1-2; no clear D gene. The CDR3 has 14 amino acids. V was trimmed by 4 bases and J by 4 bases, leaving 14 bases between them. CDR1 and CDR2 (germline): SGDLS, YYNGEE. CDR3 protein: CASSPPGRFYGYTF. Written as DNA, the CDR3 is TGTGCCAGCAGCCCTCCGGGAAGATTCTATGGCTACACCTTC.

The CDR3 region is CASSQDVGSRPLANYGYTF. The DNA of the CDR3 is TGCGCCAGCAGCCAAGATGTAGGTTCTCGGCCTCTAGCTAACTATGGCTACACCTTC. The chain employs TRBV4-3 and TRBJ1-2; D not certain. Trimming removed 0 bases from V and 0 bases from J, with 20 bases in between. CDR1 and CDR2 (germline): LGHNA, YSLEER. The CDR3 is 19 residues long.